The 26 T cell receptor beta chains listed next were all sequenced from one sample in a study of cytomegalovirus exposure and HLA in healthy donors. In the PCR, 60 Vbeta and 13 Jbeta primers were used. Assay: immunoSEQ multiplex PCR; the TCRdb copy retains only in-frame clones and omits some. The sample consists of 130,000 or so clones, about 81% of them appearing once. Sequenced sample: PBMCs. The source of these receptors is a man aged 40-50 years in good health and CMV-seronegative.

This chain uses TRBV5-1 with TRBJ2-5, with 7 bases lining up with TRBD2. Germline CDR1 is SGHRS and CDR2 is YFSETQ. After removal of 5 bases from V and 2 bases from J, the junction contained 6 bases not matched to a gene. The CDR3 extends over 14 amino acids. Here the CDR3 reads CASSRGSQQETQYF. As DNA, the CDR3 is TGCGCCAGCAGTCGCGGGAGTCAGCAAGAGACCCAGTACTTC.

The V call is TRBV15, the J call TRBJ1-6; weak D call: TRBD1 (5 bases). CDR3 length: 16 residues. V was clipped by 0 bases and J by 7 bases, with 13 bases between them. Germline lookup yields CDR1 LNHNV and CDR2 YYDKDF (reference sequence). CDR3 residues: CATSRDVGGLNSPLHF. CDR3 nucleotides: TGTGCCACCAGCAGAGATGTTGGGGGGTTGAATTCACCCCTCCACTTT.

The table lists this clone with a few counts. The chain uses TRBV5-1 and TRBJ2-2; D perhaps matches TRBD1 (5 bases). The CDR3 spans 15 residues. Germline loops: CDR1 SGHRS, CDR2 YFSETQ. Trimming stripped 3 bases from V and 5 bases from J, with 14 bases between. The chain's CDR3 is CASSSGWGKTGELFF. The CDR3 DNA follows: TGCGCCAGCAGCTCAGGGTGGGGAAAAACCGGGGAGCTGTTTTTT. The complete variable domain, with remaining parts taken from reference TRBV5-1 and TRBJ2-2, reads KAGVTQTPRYLIKTRGQQVTLSCSPISGHRSVSWYQQTPGQGLQFLFEYFSETQRNKGNFPGRFSGRQFSNSRSEMNVSTLELGDSALYLCASSSGWGKTGELFFGEGSRLTVL.

Details on this clone: A read error may produce the germline difference seen at one junction end. This chain connects TRBV4-1 to TRBJ1-4; no reliable D call. Germline V gene sequence: CDR1 MGHRA, CDR2 YSYEKL. CDR3 length equals 15 residues. DNA of the CDR3: TGCACCAGCAGCCAAGAGGAGGTGGATAATGAAAAACTGTTTTTT. Protein sequence: CTSSQEEVDNEKLFF.

The V call is TRBV30, the J call TRBJ1-2; D perhaps matches TRBD1 (6 bases). The CDR3 is 11 amino acids. CDR1 is GTSNPN, CDR2 SVGIG, per germline (reference sequence). V gave up 8 bases and J gave up 5 bases, with 12 bases separating them. The chain's CDR3 is CAGDRRYGYTF. The CDR3 bases are TGTGCCGGTGACAGGCGATATGGCTACACCTTC.

In this sample, this clone turned up once. The V and J genes are TRBV9 and TRBJ1-1; D perhaps matches TRBD1 (6 bases). The CDR3 length is 17 residues. V lost 4 bases and J lost 0, with 19 bases in between. Germline CDR1 SGDLS, CDR2 YYNGEE. CDR3 nucleotide sequence: TGTGCCAGCAGCAAACGCGGCAGGGGCTGGATGAACACTGAAGCTTTCTTT. Its translation: CASSKRGRGWMNTEAFF.

The rearrangement joins TRBV6-1 to TRBJ1-5, with 8 bases aligning to TRBD1. The CDR3 length is 14 residues. The V gene end was trimmed by 1 base and the J gene end by 8 bases; junction bases not matched to a gene: 4. Germline V gene lookup returns CDR1 MNHNS and CDR2 SASEGT. In DNA form, the CDR3 reads TGTGCCAGCAGTGAAGGGACAGGGTTTAAGCCCCAGCATTTT. It yields the protein CASSEGTGFKPQHF.

The chain joins TRBV4-3 to TRBJ1-2, with 9 bases matching TRBD1. This CDR3 has 15 residues. Germline CDR1 LGHNA, CDR2 YSLEER. After removal of 1 base from V and 8 bases from J, the junction contained 8 bases not matched to a gene. The CDR3 nucleotides read TGCGCCAGCAGCCAAGTGAGGGACAGGGATGGCGGCTACACCTTC. It codes for CASSQVRDRDGGYTF.

The chain uses TRBV7-3 and TRBJ2-1; D remains ambiguous. CDR3 length: 13 residues. Looked up from germline, CDR1 is SGHTA and CDR2 is FQGTGA. The ends were cut back, 3 bases at V and 4 bases at J, with 7 bases in the middle. The CDR3 DNA reads TGTGCCAGCAGCTTTAATCCGTACAATGAGCAGTTCTTC. Translated, it gives CASSFNPYNEQFF.

This chain uses TRBV27 with TRBJ1-6; 9 positions match TRBD1. V was pared by 6 bases and J by 10 bases, with 4 bases of the junction left unmatched. Germline V lookup: CDR1 MNHEY, CDR2 SMNVEV (reference sequence). The CDR3 spans 13 residues. The CDR3 DNA reads TGTGCCAGCAGCAGGACAGGGGAATCACCCCTCCACTTT. Protein product: CASSRTGESPLHF.

The chain uses TRBV25-1 and TRBJ2-1; 7 bases fit TRBD1. Per germline, CDR1 MGHDK and CDR2 SYGVNS. V shed 4 bases, J shed 10 bases, and the junction held 13 bases outside the gene matches. The CDR3 totals 15 residues. The CDR3 region has the DNA TGTGCCAGCAGTGCCTGGACAGGTCCCCTCGCGGAGCAGTTCTTC. Protein product: CASSAWTGPLAEQFF.

In this sample, this clone turned up a few times. J is TRBJ1-1 and V is TRBV6-1; 7 nucleotides line up with TRBD1. With V trimmed by 10 bases and J by 8 bases, 10 bases remained unmatched. This CDR3 comprises 12 residues. Germline V gives CDR1 MNHNS, CDR2 SASEGT. In DNA form, the CDR3 reads TGTGCCACCCCCTCGCGGGACAGAGAAGCTTTCTTT. This translates into CATPSRDREAFF.

The V call is TRBV2, the J call TRBJ2-7, with 10 bases fitting TRBD1. V shed 6 bases, J shed 4 bases, and the junction held 9 bases outside the gene matches. The CDR3 runs to 15 residues. Germline CDR1 reads SNHLY; CDR2 reads FYNNEI. As DNA, the CDR3 is TGTGCCAGCAGCTCCGGGACAGGGGTCGTATACGAGCAGTACTTC. Amino acids: CASSSGTGVVYEQYF.

The chain uses TRBV7-8 and TRBJ2-1; possibly TRBD2 for D (5 bases). Germline CDR1 is SGHVS and CDR2 is FQNEAQ. V was shortened by 5 bases and J by 9 bases, with 20 bases between the two germline ends. The length of the CDR3 is 15 residues. The DNA of the CDR3 is TGTGCCAGCAGCGAAACCGGGGTCCCTGGTGGTGAGCAGTTCTTC. Translated: CASSETGVPGGEQFF.

The gene calls are TRBV13 and TRBJ1-4; TRBD1 matches at 10 bases. Per the germline V gene, CDR1 is PRHDT and CDR2 is FYEKMQ (reference sequence). This CDR3 contains 19 residues. The J segment lost 9 bases and the V segment lost 4 bases, leaving 20 bases of the junction unmatched. The CDR3 here is CASSSYDRGRGSNGQKLFF. In DNA, the CDR3 is TGTGCCAGCAGCTCCTACGACAGGGGGCGGGGATCTAACGGACAAAAACTGTTTTTT.

This chain connects TRBV6-6 to TRBJ1-1; D ambiguous. This CDR3 has 15 residues. Between the trimmed V and J ends, which lost 6 bases and 4 bases, there was a span of 18 bases. Germline V gene sequence: CDR1 MNHNY, CDR2 SVGAGI (reference sequence). The CDR3 loop reads CASSPFTAPGTEAFF. The CDR3 DNA sequence: TGTGCCAGCAGCCCATTTACGGCACCGGGCACTGAAGCTTTCTTT.

The chain joins TRBV9 to TRBJ2-5; 7 bases align to TRBD1. The CDR3 extends over 16 amino acids. V lost 3 bases to trimming and J lost 2 bases; unmatched junction nucleotides: 10. Germline loops: CDR1 SGDLS, CDR2 YYNGEE. This CDR3 reads CASSGRQGIPQETQYF. The CDR3 DNA reads as TGTGCCAGCAGCGGACGACAGGGAATCCCGCAAGAGACCCAGTACTTC.

This clone occurred a few times. The V gene is TRBV27, the J gene TRBJ2-1; D perhaps matches TRBD1 (5 bases). The CDR3 extends over 15 amino acids. Germline V lookup: CDR1 MNHEY, CDR2 SMNVEV (reference sequence). With 1 base removed from V and 5 bases from J, the gap between germline ends came to 12 bases. CDR3 in DNA: TGTGCCAGCAGTTTATTAGGGGCAAGGCACAATGAGCAGTTCTTC. Translation gives CASSLLGARHNEQFF.

In its sample, this clone was seen a few times. This chain uses TRBV5-4 with TRBJ2-3; D possibly corresponds to TRBD2 (5 bases). The CDR3 loop spans 16 amino acids. Germline values: CDR1 SGHNT, CDR2 YYREEE (reference sequence). Deletions cut 4 bases from V and 0 bases from J, with 15 bases between. The CDR3 nucleotides are TGTGCCAGCAGCGCCTTTTCGGGGTCTAGCACAGATACGCAGTATTTT. This codes for CASSAFSGSSTDTQYF.

This clone was seen a handful of times. The rearrangement joins TRBV11-2 to TRBJ1-3; D is unresolved. The CDR3 consists of 16 residues. The germline V gene has CDR1 SGHAT and CDR2 FQNNGV. V was shortened by 3 bases and J by 0 bases, with 12 bases between the two germline ends. CDR3 bases: TGTGCCAGCAGCTTCGTCGGTGCCAACTCTGGAAACACCATATATTTT. Its translation is CASSFVGANSGNTIYF.

This chain uses TRBV7-9 with TRBJ2-5; D is uncertain. V was trimmed by 5 bases and J by 5 bases, leaving 21 bases between them. The CDR3 runs to 16 residues. Germline CDR1 reads SEHNR; CDR2 reads FQNEAQ (reference sequence). This chain's CDR3 is CASSPLIVLSRETQYF. CDR3 nucleotide sequence: TGTGCCAGCAGCCCCCTCATAGTACTTTCCCGGGAGACCCAGTACTTC.

CDR3 amino acids: CASRPPTGYFPIYNEQFF. The DNA of the CDR3 is TGTGCAAGTCGACCGCCGACAGGGTATTTCCCTATCTACAATGAGCAGTTCTTC. This chain joins TRBV12-2 and TRBJ2-1; the table's D call TRBD1 went unverified against the DNA. TRBV12-2 constitutes a pseudogene. This CDR3 contains 18 residues.

The V gene is TRBV5-4, the J gene TRBJ1-5, with D perhaps matching TRBD1 (5 bases). Germline V gene lookup returns CDR1 SGHNT and CDR2 YYREEE (reference sequence). The V gene lost 0 bases and the J gene lost 4 bases, with 11 bases spanning the gap. The CDR3 totals 15 residues. CDR3 amino acids: CASSLGGEGNQPQHF. The CDR3 DNA reads TGTGCCAGCAGCTTGGGGGGGGAAGGAAATCAGCCCCAGCATTTT.

The chain recombines TRBV9 with TRBJ2-1, with 9 positions matching TRBD2. Germline V gives CDR1 SGDLS, CDR2 YYNGEE. The CDR3 length is 19 residues. V dropped 2 bases and J dropped 10; count of bases not matched to a gene: 22. CDR3 sequence reads: CASSVEQGRRLADRGEQFF. CDR3 in DNA: TGTGCCAGCAGCGTTGAACAGGGCAGGAGACTAGCGGACCGCGGGGAGCAGTTCTTC.

The chain is built from TRBV29-1 and TRBJ2-3, with a weak D call TRBD1 (6 bases). The CDR3 contains 14 residues. Trimming left V 6 bases short and J 4 bases short, with 17 bases between. Germline V gene sequence: CDR1 SQVTM, CDR2 ANQGSEA. The CDR3 nucleotides are TGCAGCGTCAATCAAAGACAGGTCGCAGATACGCAGTATTTT. Amino acids: CSVNQRQVADTQYF.

The chain uses TRBV10-3 and TRBJ2-7; D ambiguous. CDR1 is ENHRY and CDR2 is SYGVKD in the germline V gene. There are 13 residues in the CDR3. Trimming removed 10 bases from V and 5 bases from J, with 18 bases in between. In nucleotides, the CDR3 is TGTGCCACCCGCTCTATGGAGACCCACGAGCAGTACTTC. Translation: CATRSMETHEQYF.